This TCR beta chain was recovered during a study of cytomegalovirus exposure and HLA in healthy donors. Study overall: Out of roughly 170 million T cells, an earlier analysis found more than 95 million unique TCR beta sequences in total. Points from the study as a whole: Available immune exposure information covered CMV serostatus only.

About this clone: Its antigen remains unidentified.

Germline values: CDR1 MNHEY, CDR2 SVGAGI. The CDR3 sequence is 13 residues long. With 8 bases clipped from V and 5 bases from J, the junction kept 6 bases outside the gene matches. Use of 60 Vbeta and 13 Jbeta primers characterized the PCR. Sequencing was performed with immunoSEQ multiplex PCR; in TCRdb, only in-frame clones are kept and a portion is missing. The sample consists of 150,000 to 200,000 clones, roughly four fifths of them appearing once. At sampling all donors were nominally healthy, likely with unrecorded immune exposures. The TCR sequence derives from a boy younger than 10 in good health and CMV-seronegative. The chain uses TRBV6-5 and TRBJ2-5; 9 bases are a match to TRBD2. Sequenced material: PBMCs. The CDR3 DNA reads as TGTGCCAGCGGCGGGGGGGCCATCGAGACCCAGTACTTC. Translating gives CASGGGAIETQYF.